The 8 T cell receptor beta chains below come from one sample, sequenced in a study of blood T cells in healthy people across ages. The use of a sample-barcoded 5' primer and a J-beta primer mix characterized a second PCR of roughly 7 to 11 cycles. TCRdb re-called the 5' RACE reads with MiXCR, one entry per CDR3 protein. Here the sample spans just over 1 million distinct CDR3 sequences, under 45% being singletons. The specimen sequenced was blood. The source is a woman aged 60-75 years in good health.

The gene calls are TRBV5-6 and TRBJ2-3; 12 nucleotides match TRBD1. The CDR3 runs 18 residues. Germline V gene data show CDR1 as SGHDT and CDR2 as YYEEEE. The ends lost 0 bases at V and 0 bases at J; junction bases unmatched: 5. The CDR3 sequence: CASSLGDRGPVSTDTQYF. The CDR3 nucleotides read TGTGCCAGCAGCTTGGGGGACAGGGGGCCGGTTAGCACAGATACGCAGTATTTT. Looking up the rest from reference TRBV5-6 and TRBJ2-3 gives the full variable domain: DAGVTQSPTHLIKTRGQQVTLRCSPKSGHDTVSWYQQALGQGPQFIFQYYEEEERQRGNFPDRFSGHQFPNYSSELNVNALLLGDSALYLCASSLGDRGPVSTDTQYFGPGTRLTVL.

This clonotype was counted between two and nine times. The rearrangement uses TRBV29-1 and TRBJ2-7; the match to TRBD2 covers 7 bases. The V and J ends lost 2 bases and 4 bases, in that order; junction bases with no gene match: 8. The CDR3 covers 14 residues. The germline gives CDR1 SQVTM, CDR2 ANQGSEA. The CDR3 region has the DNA TGCAGCGTTGAAAGGGAGGGGAAACCTTACGAGCAGTACTTC. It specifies CSVEREGKPYEQYF.

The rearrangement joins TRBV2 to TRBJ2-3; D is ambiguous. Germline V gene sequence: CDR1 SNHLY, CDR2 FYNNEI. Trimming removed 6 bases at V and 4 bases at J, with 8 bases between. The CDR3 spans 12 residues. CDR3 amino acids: CASREHADTQYF. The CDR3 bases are TGTGCCAGCAGGGAGCATGCAGATACGCAGTATTTT.

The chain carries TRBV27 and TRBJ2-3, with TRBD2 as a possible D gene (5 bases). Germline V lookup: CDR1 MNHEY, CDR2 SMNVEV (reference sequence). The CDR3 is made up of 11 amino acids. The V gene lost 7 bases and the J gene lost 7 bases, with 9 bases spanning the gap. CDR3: CASTQRNTQYF. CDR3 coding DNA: TGTGCCAGCACCCAGCGGAATACGCAGTATTTT.

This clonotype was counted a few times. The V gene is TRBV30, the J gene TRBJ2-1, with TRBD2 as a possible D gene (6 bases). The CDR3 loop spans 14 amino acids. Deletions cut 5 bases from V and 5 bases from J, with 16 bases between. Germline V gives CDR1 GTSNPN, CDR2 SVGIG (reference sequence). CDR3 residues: CAWGLAGPNNEQFF. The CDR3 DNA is TGTGCCTGGGGTCTGGCGGGACCCAACAATGAGCAGTTCTTC.

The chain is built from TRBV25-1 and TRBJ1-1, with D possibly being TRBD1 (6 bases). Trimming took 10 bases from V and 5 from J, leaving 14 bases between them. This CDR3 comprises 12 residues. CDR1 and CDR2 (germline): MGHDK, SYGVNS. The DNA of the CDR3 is TGTGCCAACTCCAGGGGAAGGACTGAAGCTTTCTTT. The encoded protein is CANSRGRTEAFF.

The CDR3 spells CASSAGELGTQYF. The CDR3 bases are TGTGCCAGCAGTGCGGGCGAGTTGGGAACGCAGTATTTT. The V gene is TRBV2, the J gene TRBJ2-3; D unclear. Per germline, CDR1 SNHLY and CDR2 FYNNEI. The CDR3 contains 13 residues. Trimming removed 4 bases from V and 9 bases from J, with 14 bases in between.

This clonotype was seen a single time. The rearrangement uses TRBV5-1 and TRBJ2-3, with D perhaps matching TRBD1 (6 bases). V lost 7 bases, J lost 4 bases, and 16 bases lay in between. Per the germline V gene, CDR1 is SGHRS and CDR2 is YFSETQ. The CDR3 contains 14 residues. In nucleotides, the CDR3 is TGCGCCAGCGGCAGGTGGGACACGCCAGATACGCAGTATTTT. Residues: CASGRWDTPDTQYF.